Here is one T cell receptor beta chain with its context. Its antigen remains unidentified. This entry belongs to a study of beta chain features in type 1 diabetes. Whole-study findings and limits: Type 1 diabetes patients had TCRB CDR3s that were shorter (moderately but significantly so) in all four CD4+ subsets. There were fewer insertions and more deletions at the VDJ junctions of type 1 diabetes patients.

TCRB transcripts that were expressed got sequenced, as all of the isolated RNA had been reverse transcribed. Sequenced by immunoSEQ multiplex PCR; TCRdb stores in-frame clones only, minus some. The table includes more than 300,000 clones, approximately 15% detected once. The CDR3 is 13 residues long. Germline V CDR1 and CDR2: ENHRY, SYGVKD. Unmatched junction bases numbered 2, after V lost 6 bases and J lost 2 bases. The chain couples TRBV10-3 to TRBJ1-1; TRBD1 agrees at 8 bases. Source material: naive CD4+ T cells from blood. The TCR was taken from a woman in her late teens or twenties in good health. CDR3: CAIRDRDNTEAFF. DNA of the CDR3: TGTGCCATCAGGGACAGGGATAACACTGAAGCTTTCTTT.